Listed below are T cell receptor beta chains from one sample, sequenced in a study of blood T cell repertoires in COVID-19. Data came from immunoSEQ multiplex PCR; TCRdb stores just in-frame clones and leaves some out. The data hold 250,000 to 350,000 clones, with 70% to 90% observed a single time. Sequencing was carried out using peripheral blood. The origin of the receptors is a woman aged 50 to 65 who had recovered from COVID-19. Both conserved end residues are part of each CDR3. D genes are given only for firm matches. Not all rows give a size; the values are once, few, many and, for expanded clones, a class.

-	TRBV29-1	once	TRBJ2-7	CSVVRTSSYEQYF	TGCAGCGTTGTACGAACTAGCTCCTACGAGCAGTACTTC
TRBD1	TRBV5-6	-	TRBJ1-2	CASSLEGGQGAGYTF	TGTGCCAGCAGCTTGGAAGGAGGACAGGGGGCGGGCTACACCTTC
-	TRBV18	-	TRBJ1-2	CASSPSPARGGYTF	TGTGCCAGCTCACCCTCCCCTGCTAGGGGTGGCTACACCTTC
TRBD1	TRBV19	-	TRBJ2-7	CASTWTGSYEQYF	TGTGCCAGTACCTGGACAGGGTCCTACGAGCAGTACTTC
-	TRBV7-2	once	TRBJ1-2	CASSLRGLSYGYTF	TGTGCCAGCAGCTTAAGAGGGCTTAGCTATGGCTACACCTTC
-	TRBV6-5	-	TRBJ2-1	CASTQGPFNEQFF	TGTGCCAGCACCCAGGGTCCATTCAATGAGCAGTTCTTC
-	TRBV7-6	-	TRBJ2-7	CASSPFGPTYEQYF	TGTGCCAGCAGCCCCTTTGGGCCAACCTACGAGCAGTACTTC
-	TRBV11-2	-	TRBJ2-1	CASSQGRPGFF	TGTGCCAGCAGCCAGGGGCGGCCGGGGTTCTTC
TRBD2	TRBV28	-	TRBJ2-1	CASGPGLAVYNEQFF	TGTGCCAGTGGACCGGGACTAGCAGTCTACAATGAGCAGTTCTTC
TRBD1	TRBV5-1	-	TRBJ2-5	CASSLAVGRGQETQYF	TGCGCCAGCAGCTTGGCTGTGGGCAGGGGGCAAGAGACCCAGTACTTC
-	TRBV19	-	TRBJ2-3	CASSTSLTDTQYF	TGTGCCAGTAGTACGTCCCTCACAGATACGCAGTATTTT
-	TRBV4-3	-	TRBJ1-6	CASSQDRTKVSPLHF	TGCGCCAGCAGCCAGGACCGGACAAAGGTTTCACCCCTCCACTTT
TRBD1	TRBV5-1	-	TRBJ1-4	CASTLGTGNEKLFF	TGCGCCAGCACCCTGGGGACAGGAAATGAAAAACTGTTTTTT
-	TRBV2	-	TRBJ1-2	CASSPGKGRLNDNYGYTF	TGTGCCAGCAGTCCCGGGAAGGGCCGACTTAATGATAACTATGGCTACACCTTC
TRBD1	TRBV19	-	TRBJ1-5	CASSPPGQGVTQPQHF	TGTGCCAGTAGTCCTCCGGGACAGGGGGTTACTCAGCCCCAGCATTTT
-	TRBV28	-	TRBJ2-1	CASSLSSSGQFF	TGTGCCAGCAGTTTGAGCTCGAGCGGGCAGTTCTTC
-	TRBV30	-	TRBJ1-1	CAWRQTNTEAFF	TGTGCCTGGAGACAGACGAACACTGAAGCTTTCTTT
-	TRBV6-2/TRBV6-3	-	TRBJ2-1	CASSGANEQFF	TGTGCCAGCAGCGGGGCCAATGAGCAGTTCTTC
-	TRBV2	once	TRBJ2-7	CASSDSRLLSYEQYF	TGTGCCAGCAGTGATTCGAGATTGCTCTCCTACGAGCAGTACTTC
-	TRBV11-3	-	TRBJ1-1	CASSPPGSEAFF	TGTGCCAGCAGCCCTCCCGGGTCTGAAGCTTTCTTT
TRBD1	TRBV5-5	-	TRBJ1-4	CASSRGQRSTTNEKLFF	TGTGCCAGCAGCAGGGGACAGCGTAGCACAACTAATGAAAAACTGTTTTTT
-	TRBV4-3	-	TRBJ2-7	CASSQDVFSDRSYEQYF	TGCGCCAGCAGCCAAGATGTTTTCTCGGACAGATCCTACGAGCAGTACTTC
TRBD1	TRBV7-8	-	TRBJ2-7	CASSYRTGYYEQYF	TGTGCCAGCAGCTACCGGACAGGGTACTACGAGCAGTACTTC
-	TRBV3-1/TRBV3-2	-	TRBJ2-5	CASSPIQETQYF	TGTGCCAGCAGCCCCATCCAAGAGACCCAGTACTTC
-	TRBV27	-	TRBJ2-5	CASNESTGMEQETQYF	TGTGCCAGCAACGAAAGCACAGGGATGGAGCAAGAGACCCAGTACTTC
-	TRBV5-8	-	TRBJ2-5	CASSRRGAQETQYF	TGTGCCAGCAGTCGTCGGGGGGCCCAAGAGACCCAGTACTTC
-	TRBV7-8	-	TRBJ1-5	CASRQYSNQPQHF	TGTGCCAGCAGACAGTATAGCAATCAGCCCCAGCATTTT
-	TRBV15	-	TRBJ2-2	CATSPDLSPTGELFF	TGTGCCACCAGCCCCGACTTAAGTCCCACCGGGGAGCTGTTTTTT
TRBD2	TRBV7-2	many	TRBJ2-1	CASSPRTSGSQRYNEQFF	TGTGCCAGCAGCCCACGGACTAGCGGGTCCCAGCGGTACAATGAGCAGTTCTTC
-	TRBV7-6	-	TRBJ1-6	CASSLAEDSPLHF	TGTGCCAGCAGCTTAGCTGAGGATTCACCCCTCCACTTT
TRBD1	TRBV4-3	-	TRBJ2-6	CASSRDSLFSGANVLTF	TGCGCCAGCAGTCGGGACAGCCTTTTCTCTGGGGCCAACGTCCTGACTTTC
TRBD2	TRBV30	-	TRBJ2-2	CAWSRGLEGTGELFF	TGTGCCTGGAGTAGGGGACTAGAAGGCACCGGGGAGCTGTTTTTT
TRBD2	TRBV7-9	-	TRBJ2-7	CASSIAGDPYEQYF	TGTGCCAGCAGCATAGCGGGAGACCCCTACGAGCAGTACTTC
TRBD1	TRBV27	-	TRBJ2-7	CASSLSGQGGDSYEQYF	TGTGCCAGCAGTTTGTCGGGACAGGGGGGAGATTCCTACGAGCAGTACTTC
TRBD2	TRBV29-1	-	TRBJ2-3	CSVDAGGDTQYF	TGCAGCGTTGACGCGGGAGGGGATACGCAGTATTTT
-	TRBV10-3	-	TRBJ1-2	CAISDFQHAIYGYTF	TGTGCCATCAGTGACTTCCAACACGCAATATATGGCTACACCTTC
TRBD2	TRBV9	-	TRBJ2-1	CASSRIAGESYNEQFF	TGTGCCAGCAGCCGGATAGCGGGAGAATCCTACAATGAGCAGTTCTTC
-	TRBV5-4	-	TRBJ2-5	CASSLGGGDQETQYF	TGTGCCAGCAGCTTGGGAGGGGGGGACCAAGAGACCCAGTACTTC
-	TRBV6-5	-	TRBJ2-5	CASRGRTEETQYF	TGTGCCAGCAGGGGGAGGACGGAAGAGACCCAGTACTTC
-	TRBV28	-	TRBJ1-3	CASLQGGNTIYF	TGTGCCAGCCTACAGGGTGGAAACACCATATATTTT
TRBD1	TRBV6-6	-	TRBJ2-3	CASSQGADTQYF	TGTGCCAGCAGCCAGGGGGCAGATACGCAGTATTTT
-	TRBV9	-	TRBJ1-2	CASSVGAGVKYGYTF	TGTGCCAGCAGCGTAGGTGCAGGGGTGAAGTATGGCTACACCTTC
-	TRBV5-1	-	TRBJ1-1	CASSYDREAFF	TGCGCCAGCAGTTACGACAGGGAAGCTTTCTTT
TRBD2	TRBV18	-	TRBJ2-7	CASSPFLLAGHEQYF	TGTGCCAGCTCACCTTTTTTACTAGCGGGCCACGAGCAGTACTTC
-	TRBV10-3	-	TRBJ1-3	CAISESWSSGNTIYF	TGTGCCATCAGTGAGTCGTGGAGCTCTGGAAACACCATATATTTT
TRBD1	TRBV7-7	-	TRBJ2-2	CASSPTIPHRGVPGELFF	TGTGCTAGCAGCCCGACCATCCCGCACAGGGGGGTGCCCGGGGAGCTGTTTTTT
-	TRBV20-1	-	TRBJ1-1	CSARGDTEAFF	TGCAGTGCTAGAGGCGACACTGAAGCTTTCTTT
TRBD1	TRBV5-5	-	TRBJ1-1	CASSLALGTGLNTEAFF	TGTGCCAGCAGCTTGGCCTTAGGGACAGGGTTGAACACTGAAGCTTTCTTT
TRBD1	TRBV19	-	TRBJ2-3	CASETGTGATDTQYF	TGTGCCAGCGAGACCGGGACAGGAGCCACAGATACGCAGTATTTT
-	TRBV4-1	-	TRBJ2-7	CASSQAQGGVSYEQYF	TGCGCCAGCAGCCAAGCTCAGGGAGGAGTATCCTACGAGCAGTACTTC
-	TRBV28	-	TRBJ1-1	CASSSSAGGYTEAFF	TGTGCCAGCAGTTCGTCGGCCGGGGGGTACACTGAAGCTTTCTTT
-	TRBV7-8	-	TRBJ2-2	CASSLESSLLPTGELFF	TGTGCCAGCAGCTTAGAATCTAGTTTACTGCCCACCGGGGAGCTGTTTTTT
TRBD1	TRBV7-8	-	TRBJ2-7	CASSPQTGNYEQYF	TGTGCCAGCAGCCCGCAGACAGGGAACTACGAGCAGTACTTC
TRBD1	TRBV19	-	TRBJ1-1	CASSIGGQPNTEAFF	TGTGCCAGTAGTATAGGGGGACAGCCTAACACTGAAGCTTTCTTT
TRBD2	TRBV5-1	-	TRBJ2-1	CASGSGTPSYNEQFF	TGCGCCAGCGGGAGCGGGACCCCCTCCTACAATGAGCAGTTCTTC
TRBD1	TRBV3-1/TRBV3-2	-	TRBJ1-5	CASSIRGRGMRSNQPQHF	TGTGCCAGCAGCATTAGGGGGCGCGGAATGAGAAGCAATCAGCCCCAGCATTTT
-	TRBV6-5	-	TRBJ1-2	CASSYSRGGAQRGYTF	TGTGCCAGCAGTTACTCGCGTGGAGGGGCGCAGCGTGGCTACACCTTC
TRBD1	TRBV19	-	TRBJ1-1	CASSNRGLGAFF	TGTGCCAGTAGTAACAGGGGGCTAGGGGCTTTCTTT